Shown below are 19 T cell receptor beta chains from a single sample sequenced in a study of graft-versus-host responses after intestinal transplantation. The method was immunoSEQ multiplex PCR; TCRdb's version includes in-frame clones alone and lacks a portion of them. The sample yields approximately 18,000 clones, roughly 80% seen once. Lymphocytes (intraepithelial and lamina propria) were released by processing the graft tissue. The sample here was ileum tissue, taken around 69 weeks after intestinal transplant. Receptor source: a human patient who received an intestinal transplant, so some T cells may come from the graft donor.

The genes are TRBV28 and TRBJ1-1, with 12 bases fitting TRBD1. J lost 4 bases, V lost 6 bases, and 3 bases had no gene match. CDR3 size: 14 residues. CDR1 and CDR2 (germline): MDHEN, SYDVKM. The DNA for the CDR3 is TGTGCCAGCAGGGGGGGACAGGGGGCCACTGAAGCTTTCTTT. It codes for CASRGGQGATEAFF.

As concerns this clone: Its ends do not fully match the called genes, so a read error is possible. The same CDR3 arises from other DNA sequences in this sample as well. The V gene is TRBV7-6, the J gene TRBJ2-2; a weak D match, TRBD2 (5 bases). Germline-derived CDR1 and CDR2 are SGHVS and FNYEAQ. The CDR3 has 15 residues. CDR3 sequence (DNA): TGTGCCAGCAGCTTACGCCCCATGAACACCGGGGAGCTGTTTTTC. Protein: CASSLRPMNTGELFF.

The chain couples TRBV28 to TRBJ2-7; the D is unclear. From germline, CDR1 is MDHEN and CDR2 SYDVKM. The ends were cut back, 7 bases at V and 4 bases at J, with 11 bases in the middle. The CDR3 is 12 residues long. The CDR3 region is CASNTAGYEQYF. DNA for the CDR3: TGTGCCAGCAATACCGCAGGTTACGAGCAGTACTTC.

This clone was counted a few times. The CDR3 reads CASSNRDGIYEQYF. The DNA for the CDR3 is TGTGCCAGCAGCAACCGGGACGGGATCTACGAGCAGTACTTC. The V and J genes are TRBV9 and TRBJ2-7; tentatively, D is TRBD1 or TRBD2 (5 bases each). Per germline, CDR1 SGDLS and CDR2 YYNGEE. Trimming removed 4 bases at V and 3 bases at J, with 14 bases between. The CDR3 has 14 residues.

The CDR3 nucleotides read TGTGCCAGCAGTGTTGGACTAGCGGGAGGACCAGAGACCCAGTACTTC. This translates into CASSVGLAGGPETQYF. The chain links TRBV6-1 to TRBJ2-5, with 14 bases that match TRBD2. The CDR3 is 16 amino acids. V lost 4 bases to trimming and J lost 4 bases; unmatched junction nucleotides: 5. Germline loops: CDR1 MNHNS, CDR2 SASEGT.

V gene TRBV7-9 combines with J gene TRBJ2-3; 12 bases map to TRBD2. With V trimmed by 4 bases and J by 3 bases, 5 bases remained unmatched. The V gene's germline CDR1 is SEHNR and CDR2 FQNEAQ (reference sequence). The CDR3 extends over 16 amino acids. The CDR3 region has the DNA TGTGCCAGCAGCTCCAGGACTAGCGGGGAGACAGATACGCAGTATTTT. Translation: CASSSRTSGETDTQYF.

The chain is built from TRBV7-3 and TRBJ2-2, with TRBD2 identical over 7 bases. CDR1 and CDR2 from the germline V gene are SGHTA and FQGTGA. The CDR3 spans 14 residues. The J segment lost 0 bases and the V segment lost 8 bases, leaving 3 bases of the junction unmatched. DNA for the CDR3: TGTGCCAGCGGGGCGGGGGCGAACACCGGGGAGCTGTTTTTT. This translates into CASGAGANTGELFF.

This chain connects TRBV11-2 to TRBJ1-1; D not certain. The CDR3 has 15 residues. Per the germline V gene, CDR1 is SGHAT and CDR2 is FQNNGV. The ends were cut back, 0 bases at V and 1 base at J, with 9 bases in the middle. This CDR3 is CASSLDRLRNTEAFF. The CDR3 bases are TGTGCCAGCAGCTTAGATCGGTTAAGGAACACTGAAGCTTTCTTT. The variable domain in full, completed from reference TRBV11-2 and TRBJ1-1, reads EAGVAQSPRYKIIEKRQSVAFWCNPISGHATLYWYQQILGQGPKLLIQFQNNGVVDDSQLPKDRFSAERLKGVDSTLKIQPAKLEDSAVYLCASSLDRLRNTEAFFGQGTRLTVV.

This clone showed up just once. This chain connects TRBV30 to TRBJ1-2; TRBD1 might be the D (5 bases). The CDR3 has 16 residues. Trimming removed 4 bases from V and 6 bases from J, with 24 bases in between. Germline-derived CDR1 and CDR2 are GTSNPN and SVGIG (reference sequence). The CDR3 region has the DNA TGTGCCTGGACCCACGATGGGGCACAACTTGGAGATGGCTACACCTTC. Amino acid sequence: CAWTHDGAQLGDGYTF.

The chain links TRBV6-1 to TRBJ2-7; D is perhaps TRBD1 (6 bases). V was trimmed by 6 bases and J by 2 bases, leaving 8 bases between them. Germline V gene lookup returns CDR1 MNHNS and CDR2 SASEGT. This CDR3 comprises 12 residues. CDR3 protein: CASSDRTYEQYF. The CDR3 bases are TGTGCCAGCAGCGACAGGACCTACGAGCAGTACTTC.

A single count supports this clone. The J gene is TRBJ2-5, the V gene TRBV10-2; D not certain. Deletions cut 6 bases from V and 7 bases from J, with 12 bases between. Germline-derived CDR1 and CDR2 are WSHSY and SAAADI. The CDR3 consists of 12 residues. CDR3 sequence reads: CASRVHPGTQYF. CDR3 nucleotide sequence: TGCGCCAGCAGAGTCCATCCGGGGACCCAGTACTTC.

V gene TRBV6-1 combines with J gene TRBJ2-3, with TRBD1 identical over 7 bases. The V gene's germline CDR1 is MNHNS and CDR2 SASEGT. The CDR3 runs 15 residues. V shed 6 bases and J 5 bases; nucleotides not matched to a gene: 11. CDR3 nucleotide sequence: TGTGCCAGCAGGGACACCACAGGGGTGGGAGATACGCAGTATTTT. Translated, it gives CASRDTTGVGDTQYF.

The chain joins TRBV9 to TRBJ2-7, with TRBD1 matching over 8 bases. V lost 7 bases, J lost 2 bases, and 8 bases stayed unmatched. Germline lookup yields CDR1 SGDLS and CDR2 YYNGEE. The length of the CDR3 is 14 residues. The CDR3 bases are TGTGCCAGCCGACGGGACAGGATGACCTACGAGCAGTACTTC. It is translated as CASRRDRMTYEQYF.

The V call is TRBV7-2, the J call TRBJ2-7; D not resolved. Germline V gene data show CDR1 as SGHTA and CDR2 as FQGNSA. CDR3 size: 15 residues. Deletions cut 5 bases from V and 5 bases from J, with 19 bases between. CDR3 nucleotides: TGTGCCAGCAGCCACCCGACTGGCGCGGCCCACGAGCAGTACTTC. It is translated as CASSHPTGAAHEQYF.

V is TRBV7-3 and J is TRBJ2-5, with D perhaps assigned TRBD1 or TRBD2 (5 bases each). CDR1 is SGHTA and CDR2 is FQGTGA in the germline V gene. V lost 5 bases and J lost 2, with 9 bases in between. The CDR3 consists of 13 residues. The CDR3 is CASSPGGQETQYF. The CDR3 DNA reads as TGTGCCAGCAGCCCTGGGGGTCAAGAGACCCAGTACTTC.

There are a few counts of this clone. The chain recombines TRBV13 with TRBJ2-7; D unresolved. Trimming stripped 1 base from V and 5 bases from J, with 3 bases between. Germline V gene sequence: CDR1 PRHDT, CDR2 FYEKMQ (reference sequence). This CDR3 spans 11 amino acids. Here the CDR3 DNA reads TGTGCCAGCAGCTTAGAGAACGAGCAGTACTTC. Amino acids: CASSLENEQYF. Complete variable domain (other parts from reference TRBV13 and TRBJ2-7): AAGVIQSPRHLIKEKRETATLKCYPIPRHDTVYWYQQGPGQDPQFLISFYEKMQSDKGSIPDRFSAQQFSDYHSELNMSSLELGDSALYFCASSLENEQYFGPGTRLTVT.

This clone has only a few counts. The chain recombines TRBV19 with TRBJ2-3; D is perhaps TRBD2 (5 bases). This CDR3 region has 16 residues. V lost 1 base and J lost 2, with 13 bases in between. Germline CDR1 is LNHDA and CDR2 is SQIVND (reference sequence). The CDR3 sequence is CASSIGPSFITDTQYF. The CDR3 coding sequence is TGTGCCAGTAGTATAGGGCCTAGCTTCATCACAGATACGCAGTATTTT.

V is TRBV6-1 and J is TRBJ2-7, with D hard to call. CDR3 size: 13 residues. V lost 7 bases and J 3 bases, leaving 13 bases between the germline ends. Germline values: CDR1 MNHNS, CDR2 SASEGT. The CDR3 loop reads CASKAALLYEQYF. CDR3 DNA: TGTGCCAGCAAGGCGGCGCTGCTCTACGAGCAGTACTTC.

The genes are TRBV7-2 and TRBJ2-7; possibly TRBD1 for D (6 bases). This CDR3 region has 12 residues. Germline CDR1 is SGHTA and CDR2 is FQGNSA. V gave up 5 bases and J gave up 9 bases, with 14 bases separating them. CDR3: CASSLRGLGQYF. In DNA form, the CDR3 reads TGTGCCAGCAGCCTCAGGGGCTTAGGGCAGTACTTC.